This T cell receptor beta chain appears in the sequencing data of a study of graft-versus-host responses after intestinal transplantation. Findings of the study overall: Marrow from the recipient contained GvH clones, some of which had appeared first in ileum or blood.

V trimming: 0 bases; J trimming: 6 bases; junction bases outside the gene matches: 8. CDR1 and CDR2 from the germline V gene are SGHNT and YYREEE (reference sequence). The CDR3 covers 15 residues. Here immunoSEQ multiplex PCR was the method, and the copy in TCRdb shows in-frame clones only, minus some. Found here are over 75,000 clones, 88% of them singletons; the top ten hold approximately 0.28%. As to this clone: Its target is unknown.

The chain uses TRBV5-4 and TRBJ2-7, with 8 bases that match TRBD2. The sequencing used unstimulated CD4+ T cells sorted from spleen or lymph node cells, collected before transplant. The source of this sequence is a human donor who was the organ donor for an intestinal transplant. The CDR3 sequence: CASSLAGGPLREQYF. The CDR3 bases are TGTGCCAGCAGCTTGGCGGGGGGGCCCCTCCGCGAGCAGTACTTC.